This T cell receptor (beta chain) was retrieved from a study of beta chain features in type 1 diabetes. Study findings and constraints: Shortening that was moderate but significant affected the TCRB CDR3s of Type 1 diabetes patients in all four CD4+ subsets.

The trim removed 7 bases at V and 3 bases at J, leaving 9 bases unmatched. Germline CDR1 and CDR2: MDHEN and SYDVKM. CDR3 length: 14 residues. As concerns this clone: Its antigen is not known.

TCRB transcripts that were expressed got sequenced, as all of the isolated RNA had been reverse transcribed. Libraries were prepared by immunoSEQ multiplex PCR; TCRdb keeps only in-frame clonotypes and omits some of them. The sample lists under 150,000 clones, around 16% occurring once. The J gene is TRBJ2-7, the V gene TRBV28; 7 bases line up with TRBD1. Material for sequencing was central memory CD4+ T cells from blood. The sequence was collected from a man aged 18 to 29 with type 1 diabetes. The CDR3 reads CASTVTGRVYEQYF. DNA for the CDR3: TGTGCCAGCACCGTGACAGGGAGAGTCTACGAGCAGTACTTC.